These T cell receptor beta chains were read from a single sample in a study of human T cells and chemical hapten exposure. A single record per CDR3 protein comes from TCRdb applying MiXCR to the RACE reads. This repertoire shows 95,000 to 150,000 distinct CDR3 sequences, about 10% found once; its top ten account for 2.4%. The sample consisted of whole blood, taken in connection with sensitization to the hapten diphenylcyclopropenone (DPC). Receptors originate from a woman between 50 and 59 years old with alopecia areata. Some clones in this sample may be carry-over from other donors' samples. The CDR3 runs from the conserved cysteine through the conserved F or W.

v_gene: TRBV5-1
j_gene: TRBJ1-1
CDR3aa: CASSFAPGQGARKAFF

v_gene: TRBV5-8
j_gene: TRBJ1-1
CDR3aa: CASATDRGRGTEAFF

v_gene: TRBV18
j_gene: TRBJ1-1
CDR3aa: CASSPARDWNTEAFF

v_gene: TRBV20-1
j_gene: TRBJ2-3
CDR3aa: CSASLGLRTDTQYF

v_gene: TRBV20-1
j_gene: TRBJ1-5
CDR3aa: CSARAAGGVQPQHF

v_gene: TRBV20-1
j_gene: TRBJ2-7
CDR3aa: CSAKGQGPSYEQYF

v_gene: TRBV6-5
j_gene: TRBJ1-1
CDR3aa: CASSYSTARTEAFF

v_gene: TRBV28
j_gene: TRBJ1-2
CDR3aa: CASSPGGTYYGYTF

v_gene: TRBV5-1
j_gene: TRBJ2-2
CDR3aa: CASEAENTGELFF

v_gene: TRBV12-3/TRBV12-4
j_gene: TRBJ2-3
CDR3aa: CASSWKDTQYF

v_gene: TRBV27
j_gene: TRBJ1-6
CDR3aa: CASSLREAGSPLHF

v_gene: TRBV11-1
j_gene: TRBJ2-7
CDR3aa: CASRERQGFWYF

v_gene: TRBV4-1
j_gene: TRBJ2-7
CDR3aa: CASSQTGGEQYF

v_gene: TRBV12-3/TRBV12-4
j_gene: TRBJ2-1
CDR3aa: CASRAGVSYNEQFF

v_gene: TRBV2
j_gene: TRBJ1-4
CDR3aa: CAQSLATNEKLFF

v_gene: TRBV7-6
j_gene: TRBJ1-5
CDR3aa: CASSSATGLQPQHF

v_gene: TRBV3-1
j_gene: TRBJ2-1
CDR3aa: CASSQEIGAGYNEQFF

v_gene: TRBV12-3/TRBV12-4
j_gene: TRBJ2-3
CDR3aa: CASTFSGGRNTQYF

v_gene: TRBV5-1
j_gene: TRBJ1-4
CDR3aa: CASSNRQGGSEKLFF

v_gene: TRBV5-1
j_gene: TRBJ1-2
CDR3aa: CASSSTPGTIYGYTF

v_gene: TRBV5-4
j_gene: TRBJ1-1
CDR3aa: CASSLQFMNTEAFF

v_gene: TRBV7-2
j_gene: TRBJ2-7
CDR3aa: CASSLSRDSEQYF

v_gene: TRBV7-9
j_gene: TRBJ1-5
CDR3aa: CASSLADQPQHF

v_gene: TRBV20-1
j_gene: TRBJ2-3
CDR3aa: CSARDVSGNSDTQYF

v_gene: TRBV7-8
j_gene: TRBJ1-1
CDR3aa: CASSLGLGQGGTEAFF

v_gene: TRBV12-3/TRBV12-4
j_gene: TRBJ2-1
CDR3aa: CASRLAGGPNEQFF

v_gene: TRBV7-2
j_gene: TRBJ2-1
CDR3aa: CASSYTSGSYNEQFF

v_gene: TRBV20-1
j_gene: TRBJ1-1
CDR3aa: CSARSSGNTEAFF

v_gene: TRBV3-1
j_gene: TRBJ1-1
CDR3aa: CASSQTGQGEAFF

v_gene: TRBV28
j_gene: TRBJ2-3
CDR3aa: CASSQTAWGDTQYF

v_gene: TRBV29-1
j_gene: TRBJ2-1
CDR3aa: CSPTPLAGGNEQFF

v_gene: TRBV11-2
j_gene: TRBJ2-2
CDR3aa: CASSLDRSSGGGELFF

v_gene: TRBV6-2/TRBV6-3
j_gene: TRBJ2-3
CDR3aa: CASSNPGSTSGIADTQYF

v_gene: TRBV12-3/TRBV12-4
j_gene: TRBJ1-4
CDR3aa: CASSRGTGGASDEKLFF

v_gene: TRBV28
j_gene: TRBJ1-2
CDR3aa: CASSLIGGTGGYTF

v_gene: TRBV12-3/TRBV12-4
j_gene: TRBJ1-5
CDR3aa: CASSLGQGALQPQHF

v_gene: TRBV29-1
j_gene: TRBJ2-1
CDR3aa: CSVSSASYNEQFF

v_gene: TRBV18
j_gene: TRBJ1-1
CDR3aa: CASSPSTPSGTEAFF

v_gene: TRBV20-1
j_gene: TRBJ2-7
CDR3aa: CSALGGGGSSYEQYF

v_gene: TRBV12-3/TRBV12-4
j_gene: TRBJ2-5
CDR3aa: CASSSQGETQYF

v_gene: TRBV7-2
j_gene: TRBJ2-7
CDR3aa: CASSLEPSPYEQYF

v_gene: TRBV7-9
j_gene: TRBJ2-3
CDR3aa: CASSLTGSTDTQYF

v_gene: TRBV28
j_gene: TRBJ1-1
CDR3aa: CASQEGAGNTEAFF

v_gene: TRBV12-3/TRBV12-4
j_gene: TRBJ2-2
CDR3aa: CASSFAGLYTGELFF

v_gene: TRBV14
j_gene: TRBJ2-5
CDR3aa: CASSVGSGYKTQYF

v_gene: TRBV12-3/TRBV12-4
j_gene: TRBJ2-7
CDR3aa: CASGPTGHYEQYF

v_gene: TRBV6-1
j_gene: TRBJ2-7
CDR3aa: CASSDNGEFDEQYF

v_gene: TRBV10-3
j_gene: TRBJ2-1
CDR3aa: CAISEDWTSDEQFF

v_gene: TRBV2
j_gene: TRBJ2-1
CDR3aa: CASPLNSNEQFF

v_gene: TRBV7-6
j_gene: TRBJ2-7
CDR3aa: CASSSLGADEQYF

v_gene: TRBV6-2/TRBV6-3
j_gene: TRBJ2-7
CDR3aa: CASSRERELPYEQYF

v_gene: TRBV4-2
j_gene: TRBJ2-1
CDR3aa: CASSLTSGASSEQFF

v_gene: TRBV20-1
j_gene: TRBJ2-1
CDR3aa: CSALAYNEQFF